Listed below are T cell receptor beta chains from one sample, sequenced in a study of cytomegalovirus exposure and HLA in healthy donors. Libraries were prepared by immunoSEQ multiplex PCR; TCRdb keeps only in-frame clonotypes and omits some of them. The sample records about 82,000 clones, about 77% being singletons. Sequencing input: PBMCs. These receptor sequences come from a man in his fifties or sixties in good health and CMV-seronegative. Each CDR3 is given with its conserved first and last residue. The D gene is left open where the match is weak. Expanded clones are given a class, and other clones once, few, many or no size at all.

J gene,clone size,V gene,D gene,CDR3 DNA,CDR3 protein
TRBJ2-5,once,TRBV7-2,-,TGTGCCAGCAGCCGCGGAAAGGTGCGGGGTTCCCAAGAGACCCAGTACTTC,CASSRGKVRGSQETQYF
TRBJ2-5,-,TRBV5-1,TRBD2,TGCGCCAGCAGCTACGGGGGGGCCCGGGAGACCCAGTACTTC,CASSYGGARETQYF
TRBJ2-1,-,TRBV7-3,TRBD2,TGTGCCAGCAGCTCACTAGCGGGGAGCCAGGATGAGCAGTTCTTC,CASSSLAGSQDEQFF
TRBJ1-1,few,TRBV6-6,-,TGTGCCAGCAGCCAGGGTAGGGCTGAAGCTTTCTTT,CASSQGRAEAFF
TRBJ2-4,-,TRBV19,-,TGTGCCAGTAGTATAGAAGGGGCAGGAAACATTCAGTACTTC,CASSIEGAGNIQYF
TRBJ2-1,few,TRBV18,-,TGTGCCAGCTCACCACAGGGGTACGAGCAGTTCTTC,CASSPQGYEQFF
TRBJ2-5,once,TRBV5-1,-,TGCGCCAGCAGCTTGGATCAACCCAGGCAAGAGACCCAGTACTTC,CASSLDQPRQETQYF
TRBJ1-1,-,TRBV18,TRBD1,TGTGCCAGCCTCACACAGGGGGCAGTCCCTGAAGCTTTCTTT,CASLTQGAVPEAFF
TRBJ2-3,-,TRBV27,TRBD2,TGTGCCAGCAGTTTAAGGCGGGGACTAGCGGGCACAGATACGCAGTATTTT,CASSLRRGLAGTDTQYF
TRBJ2-1,-,TRBV7-9,-,TGTGCCAGCAGCTTAGCCAATCAGGGGGGTGAGCAGTTCTTC,CASSLANQGGEQFF
TRBJ2-4,-,TRBV20-1,TRBD2,TGCAGTGCTAGAGATGGGAGGGAAGAACACTTC,CSARDGREEHF
TRBJ2-2,-,TRBV5-3,-,TGTGCCAGACGTCAGGCTTACACCGGGGAGCTGTTTTTT,CARRQAYTGELFF
TRBJ2-5,-,TRBV4-2,TRBD1,TGTGCCAGCAGCCAAAGTTCGGGACAGGGGAAAGAGACCCAGTACTTC,CASSQSSGQGKETQYF
TRBJ1-1,-,TRBV19,-,TGTGCCAGTTTAGCCAGAATACCCACTGAAGCTTTCTTT,CASLARIPTEAFF
TRBJ1-1,-,TRBV19,-,TGTGCCAGTAGCGCACAGGGAACTGAAGCTTTCTTT,CASSAQGTEAFF
TRBJ1-1,-,TRBV30,-,TGTGCCTGGAGTAGACAGCCGCTACCAGAAGCTTTCTTT,CAWSRQPLPEAFF
TRBJ2-7,-,TRBV28,-,TGTGCCAGCAGCCCCGAGTCCTACGAGCAGTACTTC,CASSPESYEQYF
TRBJ2-3,few,TRBV7-9,TRBD2,TGTGCCAGCACCTGGGCTAGCGGGGGGGATACGCAGTATTTT,CASTWASGGDTQYF
TRBJ2-2,-,TRBV30,-,TGTGCCTGGAGTCGGGGGAACACCGGGGAGCTGTTTTTT,CAWSRGNTGELFF
TRBJ2-7,-,TRBV18,TRBD1,TGTGCCAGCTCACCACCGACAGGGGCCTACGAGCAGTACTTC,CASSPPTGAYEQYF
TRBJ1-2,-,TRBV21-1,-,TGTGCCAGCAGCAAATTCGGAAGGACAGGAGTAGGAGGCTACACCTTC,CASSKFGRTGVGGYTF
TRBJ1-2,-,TRBV2,-,TGTGCAAAAAAGGACAGCAACTATGGCTACACCTTC,CAKKDSNYGYTF
TRBJ2-7,-,TRBV10-2,TRBD1,TGCGCCAGCAGTGACCTCGGACAGGGGTCTGGCTACGAGCAGTACTTC,CASSDLGQGSGYEQYF
TRBJ2-7,-,TRBV30,TRBD1,TGTGCCTGGAGCAGACAGGGTGGAGGCTACGAGCAGTACTTC,CAWSRQGGGYEQYF
TRBJ2-3,-,TRBV11-2,-,TGTGCCAGCAGTAAGGGCGGGGTAAGAGATACGCAGTATTTT,CASSKGGVRDTQYF
TRBJ1-2,-,TRBV6-5,-,TGTGCCAGCAGTTACAGGCTTTTGGGAGGAGTCTCTGGCTACACCTTC,CASSYRLLGGVSGYTF
TRBJ2-1,-,TRBV9,-,TGTGCCAGCAGCGCCGGCTTGGGCTCCGGGGATGAGCAGTTCTTC,CASSAGLGSGDEQFF
TRBJ2-7,once,TRBV7-2,TRBD2,TGTGCCAGCAGCTTAGTCCCAGCGGGGGGACCGATTAAGCAGTACTTC,CASSLVPAGGPIKQYF
TRBJ1-1,-,TRBV18,-,TGTGCCAGCTCACCCCCCTCGACAGTGAACACTGAAGCTTTCTTT,CASSPPSTVNTEAFF
TRBJ1-1,-,TRBV7-6,-,TGTGCCAGCAGCCCTAGGGGAGGGGGCACTGAAGCTTTCTTT,CASSPRGGGTEAFF
TRBJ2-5,-,TRBV11-2,-,TGTGCCAGCAGCTTTCGGGACTGGGAAGAGACCCAGTACTTC,CASSFRDWEETQYF
TRBJ2-1,-,TRBV7-3,TRBD1,TGTGCCAGCAGCAAGGGTACAGGGGGTGAGCAGTTCTTC,CASSKGTGGEQFF
TRBJ2-1,-,TRBV5-1,TRBD1,TGCGCCAGCAGCTCAGGGGGTAGCTCCTACAATGAGCAGTTCTTC,CASSSGGSSYNEQFF
TRBJ2-1,-,TRBV10-2,-,TGCGCCAGCAGTGAGTCGACTAGATACAATGAGCAGTTCTTC,CASSESTRYNEQFF
TRBJ1-1,-,TRBV7-8,TRBD1,TGTGCCAGCAGCTCGCTTAACAGGGGCGCTGAAGCTTTCTTT,CASSSLNRGAEAFF
TRBJ2-1,-,TRBV2,-,TGTGCCAGCGGGCGCCTCAAGACGGGAAATGAGCAGTTCTTC,CASGRLKTGNEQFF